Reported below is one TCR beta chain. RNA totalling about 0.45 to 1 ug underwent reverse transcription with random hexamers. Amplification of TCR beta CDR3 was carried out by immunoSEQ multiplex PCR, which covered 54 Vbeta and 13 Jbeta segments. TCRdb recomputed calls from the immunoSEQ multiplex PCR reads with MiXCR, one row per CDR3 protein. The sample lists about 250,000 distinct CDR3 sequences, around 93% occurring once. This entry comes from a study of CD8 T cells in Susac syndrome. CDR3 length: 16 residues. V lost 5 bases and J lost 5, with 16 bases in between. V and J are TRBV12-3 or TRBV12-4 and TRBJ1-6; D gene unclear. Sequenced sample: CD4+ T cells from PBMCs. The receptor comes from a human donor with multiple sclerosis. The CDR3 DNA sequence: TGTGCCAGCAGTGTCGGCGCTGGGTTTGATAATTCACCCCTCCACTTT. Its translation is CASSVGAGFDNSPLHF.